This T cell receptor (beta chain) was identified in a study of immune characterization of retroperitoneal liposarcoma. TCRdb re-derived calls from the PCR reads in MiXCR, one entry per CDR3 protein. The sample includes 10,000 to 15,000 distinct CDR3 sequences, 47% seen only once; the top ten take roughly 12%. This CDR3 contains 16 residues. Trimming removed 7 bases at V and 3 bases at J, with 21 bases between. In germline, CDR1 is SGHNT, CDR2 YENEEA. To note about this clonotype: Given a much more abundant clone one base away, this may be a read error.

The source is a female donor with retroperitoneal liposarcoma. The gene calls are TRBV11-3 and TRBJ2-5; D gene uncertain. Sequenced input: tumor tissue. The CDR3, as DNA: TGTGCCAGCATCGCCCGGCCGCTTATGGGGAAAGAGACCCAGTACTTC. This gives the protein CASIARPLMGKETQYF. The entire variable domain, with the rest obtained from reference TRBV11-3 and TRBJ2-5, is as follows: EAGVVQSPRYKIIEKKQPVAFWCNPISGHNTLYWYLQNLGQGPELLIRYENEEAVDDSQLPKDRFSAERLKGVDSTLKIQPAELGDSAVYLCASIARPLMGKETQYFGPGTRLLVL.